The text below deals with one T cell receptor (beta chain). The entry originates in a study of blood T cell repertoires in COVID-19. On the study more broadly: Acute and convalescent COVID-19 specimens originated in the United States, Italy and Spain.

Profiling relied on immunoSEQ multiplex PCR, and the TCRdb table lists in-frame clones only, not all of them. Altogether a few hundred thousand clones are present, roughly 90% being singletons, with the ten largest covering around 3%. Germline V lookup: CDR1 KGHSH, CDR2 LQKENI. The CDR3 runs to 15 residues. V was shortened by 1 base and J by 4 bases, with 11 bases between the two germline ends. The J gene is TRBJ1-3, the V gene TRBV18; D possibly corresponds to TRBD1 (5 bases). Sequencing input: peripheral blood. This sequence was found in a woman aged 25 to 39 with COVID-19, enrolled during active disease. The CDR3 nucleotides are TGTGCCAGCTCACCACTTGTGGGGCAAGGAAACACCATATATTTT. Amino acid sequence: CASSPLVGQGNTIYF.